Following are 15 T cell receptor beta chains from one sample sequenced in a study of CD8 T cells in ankylosing spondylitis. TCRdb used MiXCR to reprocess the 5' RACE reads, holding one entry per CDR3 protein. The table includes 200,000 to 250,000 distinct CDR3 sequences, over 9.5% detected once. Sequencing was performed on blood, either unsorted or a sorted T cell fraction (not recorded which). The receptors originated from a male donor with ankylosing spondylitis or in good health (not recorded which).

This clonotype was seen many times. The rearrangement links TRBV12-3 or TRBV12-4 to TRBJ1-3; D gene uncertain. This CDR3 has 12 amino acids. Trimming removed 9 bases at V and 1 base at J, with 7 bases between. Written as DNA, the CDR3 is TGTGCCAGTAGAAAATCTGGAAACACCATATATTTT. Amino acids: CASRKSGNTIYF.

This clonotype came up many times. The chain combines TRBV27 with TRBJ2-1; 7 positions agree with TRBD2. This CDR3 has 15 residues. V trimming: 4 bases; J trimming: 5 bases; junction bases outside the gene matches: 8. Germline assignment: CDR1 MNHEY and CDR2 SMNVEV (reference sequence). The CDR3 region has the DNA TGTGCCAGCAGTTCCTGGGGGGGTTTTAACAATGAGCAGTTCTTC. This sequence encodes CASSSWGGFNNEQFF.

This clonotype has ten or more counts. This rearrangement joins TRBV29-1 to TRBJ2-5, with 9 nucleotides matching TRBD2. From germline, CDR1 is SQVTM and CDR2 ANQGSEA. The CDR3 covers 12 residues. Germline trimming cut 6 bases from V and 3 bases from J; bases unmatched to any gene: 2. CDR3 sequence reads: CSVAGGEETQYF. CDR3 DNA sequence: TGCAGCGTAGCGGGGGGCGAAGAGACCCAGTACTTC. The full variable domain, rest sourced from reference TRBV29-1 and TRBJ2-5, is SAVISQKPSRDICQRGTSLTIQCQVDSQVTMMFWYRQQPGQSLTLIATANQGSEATYESGFVIDKFPISRPNLTFSTLTVSNMSPEDSSIYLCSVAGGEETQYFGPGTRLLVL.

This clonotype was seen more than once but under ten times. The rearrangement uses TRBV14 and TRBJ2-4, with D possibly being TRBD2 (5 bases). The CDR3 runs to 11 residues. Deletions cut 2 bases from V and 11 bases from J, with 7 bases between. Germline lookup yields CDR1 SGHDN and CDR2 FVKESK. Here the CDR3 DNA reads TGTGCCAGCAGCCAATACGGGGTTCAGTACTTC. This sequence encodes CASSQYGVQYF.

This chain joins TRBV25-1 and TRBJ2-2, with D possibly being TRBD1 or TRBD2 (5 bases each). There are 18 residues in the CDR3. Trimming pared 3 bases from V and 0 bases from J, leaving 17 bases between. Per germline, CDR1 MGHDK and CDR2 SYGVNS. CDR3 nucleotide sequence: TGTGCCAGCAGTGAGGGATCCGGGACGCAAACGAACACCGGGGAGCTGTTTTTT. It is translated as CASSEGSGTQTNTGELFF.

In this sample, this clonotype turned up many times. The J gene is TRBJ1-1, the V gene TRBV12-3 or TRBV12-4, with 8 bases aligning to TRBD1. The V and J ends lost 6 bases and 1 base, in that order; junction bases with no gene match: 4. There are 14 residues in the CDR3. The CDR3 DNA reads TGTGCCAGCAGGTGGGGACAGGAGAACACTGAAGCTTTCTTT. Translating it yields CASRWGQENTEAFF.

This clonotype occurred many times. CDR3 DNA sequence: TGTGCCAGCAGCTTATCCCGCCCTTATTACGAGCAGTACTTC. Protein product: CASSLSRPYYEQYF. J is TRBJ2-7 and V is TRBV7-6; D not certain. The germline V gene has CDR1 SGHVS and CDR2 FNYEAQ. Trimming removed 2 bases at V and 4 bases at J, with 12 bases between. The CDR3 runs 14 residues.

This clonotype was seen repeatedly, ten times or more. CDR3 region: CASSLDISGANVLTF. Written as DNA, the CDR3 is TGCGCCAGCAGCTTGGACATCTCTGGGGCCAACGTCCTGACTTTC. The chain has TRBV5-1 and TRBJ2-6; no reliable D call. Looked up from germline, CDR1 is SGHRS and CDR2 is YFSETQ. The ends were cut back, 0 bases at V and 0 bases at J, with 4 bases in the middle. There are 15 residues in the CDR3.

This clonotype showed up many times. The chain combines TRBV20-1 with TRBJ2-1, with D perhaps TRBD1 or TRBD2 (5 bases each). Germline V gives CDR1 DFQATT, CDR2 SNEGSKA (reference sequence). CDR3 length equals 14 residues. V lost 5 bases to trimming and J lost 3 bases, with 14 bases between them. The CDR3 coding sequence is TGCAGTGCTTCCGGGACCGGAATCTACAATGAGCAGTTCTTC. Translating it yields CSASGTGIYNEQFF.

The sample holds many counts of this clonotype. The V and J genes are TRBV11-2 and TRBJ2-1; D uncertain. The CDR3 consists of 13 residues. V lost 4 bases to trimming and J lost 6 bases, with 10 bases between them. Germline assignment: CDR1 SGHAT and CDR2 FQNNGV. The CDR3 loop reads CASSWTPSNEQFF. CDR3 DNA sequence: TGTGCCAGCAGCTGGACCCCGAGCAATGAGCAGTTCTTC.

This clonotype was recorded at least ten times. DNA of the CDR3: TGTGCCAGCAGCCACGACAGGTCGAGGGGTAGCAATCAGCCCCAGCATTTT. Its protein is CASSHDRSRGSNQPQHF. V is TRBV7-2 and J is TRBJ1-5; a weak D match, TRBD1 (6 bases). V dropped 5 bases and J dropped 0 bases, with 17 bases sitting between them. Germline-derived CDR1 and CDR2 are SGHTA and FQGNSA. This CDR3 is 17 amino acids long.

The table lists this clonotype with many counts. This chain uses TRBV9 with TRBJ2-7; D uncertain. Trimming stripped 0 bases from V and 5 bases from J, with 9 bases between. The germline gives CDR1 SGDLS, CDR2 YYNGEE. The CDR3 runs to 13 residues. In nucleotides, the CDR3 is TGTGCCAGCAGCGTAGGAGAGGTCCACGAGCAGTACTTC. This sequence encodes CASSVGEVHEQYF.

The genes are TRBV4-1 and TRBJ1-6, with 7 bases aligning to TRBD1. V dropped 2 bases and J dropped 8; count of bases not matched to a gene: 6. The CDR3 runs 15 residues. Germline values: CDR1 MGHRA, CDR2 YSYEKL. Here the CDR3 DNA reads TGCGCCAGCAGCCAAAGACAGGGTTGGGATTCACCCCTCCACTTT. Amino acids: CASSQRQGWDSPLHF.

This clonotype was seen more than once but under ten times. The CDR3 loop is CASSTSLAGGTDTQYF. The CDR3 nucleotides read TGTGCCAGTAGTACCTCACTAGCGGGGGGTACAGATACGCAGTATTTT. The J gene is TRBJ2-3, the V gene TRBV19; 12 bases map to TRBD2. With 4 bases clipped from V and 3 bases from J, the junction kept 5 bases outside the gene matches. Germline V gives CDR1 LNHDA, CDR2 SQIVND (reference sequence). The CDR3 consists of 16 residues.

This clonotype was counted at least ten times. This chain uses TRBV20-1 with TRBJ2-1; D is uncertain. The CDR3 is 11 amino acids. Trimming took 8 bases from V and 10 from J, leaving 15 bases between them. The germline V gene encodes CDR1 DFQATT and CDR2 SNEGSKA (reference sequence). CDR3 region: CSIRVSSEQFF. In DNA form, the CDR3 reads TGCAGTATTAGAGTCAGCTCGGAGCAGTTCTTC.